The present entry profiles one T cell receptor beta chain with its context. The study ran its PCR with 60 Vbeta and 13 Jbeta primers. TCRdb's copy holds only in-frame clones and misses some; the assay was immunoSEQ multiplex PCR. This specimen shows some 120,000 clones; the ten leading clones hold about 4%. These data are taken from a study of cytomegalovirus exposure and HLA in healthy donors. CDR1 and CDR2 from the germline V gene are MNHEY and SVGAGI. This CDR3 has 16 residues. Trimming removed 2 bases from V and 4 bases from J, with 15 bases in between. The rearrangement uses TRBV6-5 and TRBJ2-1; tentative D call: TRBD1 (5 bases). Material for sequencing was PBMCs. The TCR sequence derives from a man younger than 40 in good health and CMV-seronegative. The chain's CDR3 is CASSYAGSILYNEQFF. In DNA, the CDR3 is TGTGCCAGCAGTTACGCAGGGTCTATTCTTTACAATGAGCAGTTCTTC.